This TCR beta chain derives from a study of early T cells in non-severe SARS-CoV-2 infection. The V gene lost 0 bases and the J gene lost 5 bases, with 18 bases spanning the gap. The CDR3 loop spans 17 amino acids. Looked up from germline, CDR1 is SGHTA and CDR2 is FQGTGA. TCRdb reprocessed the 5' RACE reads via MiXCR and lists one record per CDR3 protein. There are about 59,000 distinct CDR3 sequences in the sample; around 13% occur only once, and roughly 9.3% lies in the top ten. The chain employs TRBV7-3 and TRBJ2-3; a possible D gene is TRBD1 (6 bases). This TCR was recovered from an adult who was a healthcare worker with PCR-confirmed SARS-CoV-2 infection or an uninfected control (not recorded which). This sample comprised whole blood, obtained at baseline. The CDR3 region has the DNA TGTGCCAGCAGCTTAACGTTTCCGGGTGGGGGCGAAGATACGCAGTATTTT. Translation: CASSLTFPGGGEDTQYF. Supplemented by reference TRBV7-3 and TRBJ2-3, the full variable domain reads GAGVSQTPSNKVTEKGKYVELRCDPISGHTALYWYRQSLGQGPEFLIYFQGTGAADDSGLPNDRFFAVRPEGSVSTLKIQRTERGDSAVYLCASSLTFPGGGEDTQYFGPGTRLTVL.